The 14 T cell receptor beta chains reported below all come from one sample, sequenced in a study of blood T cell repertoires in COVID-19 (dated by TCRdb to 2020 to 2021). Library preparation employed the immunoSEQ multiplex PCR assay. TCRdb stores this immuneACCESS table with in-frame sequences only. Part of the clones is absent; in the studies checked, under half of the shortfall reflects unresolved V genes, and no reason is known for the rest. The sample includes roughly 250,000 clones, with more than 75% observed a single time. Around 12% of the sample rests with the top ten. Sequencing was carried out using peripheral blood. These receptors all stem from a woman aged 55-70 years with active or convalescent COVID-19.

This chain joins TRBV6-5 and TRBJ1-4; TRBD1 matches at 7 bases. This CDR3 comprises 13 residues. V trimming: 10 bases; J trimming: 6 bases; junction bases outside the gene matches: 8. Germline-derived CDR1 and CDR2 are MNHEY and SVGAGI. The CDR3 sequence is CATRGGGDEKLFF. Written as DNA, the CDR3 is TGTGCCACCCGAGGGGGCGGGGATGAAAAACTGTTTTTT.

The rearrangement uses TRBV7-2 and TRBJ2-1, with 9 bases that match TRBD2. Trimming took 3 bases from V and 6 from J; bases not matched to a gene: 3. From germline, CDR1 is SGHTA and CDR2 FQGNSA. The CDR3 spans 14 residues. The CDR3 region is CASSFGGGANEQFF. For the CDR3, the DNA is TGTGCCAGCAGCTTCGGCGGGGGGGCCAATGAGCAGTTCTTC.

The CDR3 here is CASSWDTLTRFF. DNA of the CDR3: TGTGCCAGCAGCTGGGACACCCTCACACGGTTCTTC. The chain couples TRBV5-5 to TRBJ2-1; D is possibly TRBD1 (6 bases). V was shortened by 3 bases and J by 15 bases, with 16 bases between the two germline ends. The germline CDR1 and CDR2 sequences are SGHKS and YYEKEE (reference sequence). The CDR3 is made up of 12 amino acids.

V gene TRBV2 combines with J gene TRBJ2-3; tentative D call: TRBD2 (6 bases). The V end was cut by 6 bases, the J end by 0 bases, with 10 bases between. Germline V gene sequence: CDR1 SNHLY, CDR2 FYNNEI. The CDR3 spans 14 residues. The CDR3 here is CASRGLFSTDTQYF. The CDR3 coding sequence is TGTGCCAGCAGGGGACTCTTTAGCACAGATACGCAGTATTTT.

In nucleotides, the CDR3 is TGTGCCAGCAGCTTAGGGCGACAGGGGGGAACCACAGATACGCAGTATTTT. Its protein product is CASSLGRQGGTTDTQYF. The chain combines TRBV7-3 with TRBJ2-3; 9 bases match TRBD1. CDR3 length: 17 residues. Germline V lookup: CDR1 SGHTA, CDR2 FQGTGA. Trimming took 2 bases from V and 2 from J; bases not matched to a gene: 8.

The V and J genes are TRBV19 and TRBJ2-1, with D tentatively TRBD1 (6 bases). Germline values: CDR1 LNHDA, CDR2 SQIVND (reference sequence). Between the trimmed V and J ends, which lost 5 bases and 2 bases, there was a span of 13 bases. CDR3 length: 15 residues. CDR3 coding DNA: TGTGCCAGTAGTCCCCGGGACATAGCCTACAATGAGCAGTTCTTC. It codes for CASSPRDIAYNEQFF.

The chain combines TRBV18 with TRBJ1-5, with 7 bases fitting TRBD1. This CDR3 comprises 16 residues. Germline values: CDR1 KGHSH, CDR2 LQKENI. V shed 5 bases and J 0 bases; nucleotides not matched to a gene: 7. CDR3 region: CASSGPGTASNQPQHF. CDR3 nucleotide sequence: TGTGCCAGCTCAGGACCCGGGACAGCTAGCAATCAGCCCCAGCATTTT.

The CDR3 spells CASSLTRDRGGYTF. CDR3 nucleotide sequence: TGTGCCAGCAGCTTGACCCGGGACAGGGGTGGCTACACCTTC. The chain combines TRBV5-4 with TRBJ1-2, with 10 nucleotides matching TRBD1. With 1 base clipped from V and 7 bases from J, the junction kept 4 bases outside the gene matches. Germline V gene lookup returns CDR1 SGHNT and CDR2 YYREEE (reference sequence). The CDR3 consists of 14 residues.

V usage is TRBV11-2 and J usage is TRBJ1-5; 9 nucleotides line up with TRBD1. Germline V gene sequence: CDR1 SGHAT, CDR2 FQNNGV. V trimming: 2 bases; J trimming: 4 bases; junction bases outside the gene matches: 3. The CDR3 loop spans 15 amino acids. The CDR3 nucleotides are TGTGCCAGCAGCTTAACGACAGGGGGGAATCAGCCCCAGCATTTT. Translating it yields CASSLTTGGNQPQHF.

V gene TRBV5-4 combines with J gene TRBJ2-3; the match to TRBD1 covers 8 bases. The J segment lost 3 bases and the V segment lost 4 bases, leaving 7 bases of the junction unmatched. Germline loops: CDR1 SGHNT, CDR2 YYREEE (reference sequence). CDR3 length equals 15 residues. DNA of the CDR3: TGTGCCAGCAGCAGCTTTAGGACAGGGACAGATACGCAGTATTTT. This sequence encodes CASSSFRTGTDTQYF.

The rearrangement joins TRBV24-1 to TRBJ2-5; 7 nucleotides agree with TRBD2. V was clipped by 4 bases and J by 5 bases; unmatched bases: 15. The CDR3 loop spans 17 amino acids. Germline V gene lookup returns CDR1 KGHDR and CDR2 SFDVKD. CDR3 amino acids: CATSDPAIAGEGETQYF. CDR3 DNA: TGTGCCACCAGTGACCCGGCGATAGCGGGTGAGGGGGAGACCCAGTACTTC.

Note on this clone: The sample holds other DNA sequences that translate to the same CDR3. V and J are TRBV11-3 and TRBJ1-6; possibly TRBD1 for D (6 bases). The CDR3 runs 13 residues. V was cut by 4 bases and J by 7 bases, with 8 bases left in between. Germline V gene lookup returns CDR1 SGHNT and CDR2 YENEEA. This CDR3 is CASSSGVNSPLHF. In DNA, the CDR3 is TGTGCCAGCAGCTCAGGGGTAAATTCACCCCTCCACTTT. Based on the CDR3 plus reference TRBV11-3 and TRBJ1-6, the full variable domain is EAGVVQSPRYKIIEKKQPVAFWCNPISGHNTLYWYLQNLGQGPELLIRYENEEAVDDSQLPKDRFSAERLKGVDSTLKIQPAELGDSAVYLCASSSGVNSPLHFGNGTRLTVT.

V usage is TRBV19 and J usage is TRBJ2-2; 7 positions agree with TRBD2. Trimming took 7 bases from V and 2 from J; bases not matched to a gene: 13. Germline-derived CDR1 and CDR2 are LNHDA and SQIVND (reference sequence). CDR3 size: 17 residues. The CDR3 DNA reads as TGTGCCAGTACCCGGGGGAGGGTAGATGGTAACACCGGGGAGCTGTTTTTT. Its protein product is CASTRGRVDGNTGELFF.

This chain joins TRBV7-2 and TRBJ2-7; D ambiguous. This CDR3 has 11 residues. Between the trimmed V and J ends, which lost 5 bases and 2 bases, there was a span of 4 bases. Per germline, CDR1 SGHTA and CDR2 FQGNSA. The CDR3 here is CASSLTYEQYF. The CDR3 bases are TGTGCCAGCAGCCTAACCTACGAGCAGTACTTC.